This entry lists 22 T cell receptor beta chains sequenced from one sample in a study of cytomegalovirus exposure and HLA in healthy donors. Use of 60 Vbeta and 13 Jbeta primers characterized the PCR. Profiled with immunoSEQ multiplex PCR; TCRdb holds only in-frame clones, not every one. The repertoire holds 150,000 to 200,000 clones, roughly 87% seen once, with 4.1% in the top ten. The sequenced material came from PBMCs. Every receptor here comes from a man aged 45-65 years in good health and CMV-seropositive.

V usage is TRBV2 and J usage is TRBJ2-7, with TRBD2 identical over 9 bases. The length of the CDR3 is 15 residues. Germline V CDR1 and CDR2: SNHLY, FYNNEI. The ends lost 2 bases at V and 4 bases at J; junction bases unmatched: 6. The CDR3 DNA reads as TGTGCCAGCAGTGAAAGTAGCGGGAGTTCGTACGAGCAGTACTTC. Amino acids: CASSESSGSSYEQYF. The full variable domain, with the rest looked up from reference TRBV2 and TRBJ2-7, is EPEVTQTPSHQVTQMGQEVILRCVPISNHLYFYWYRQILGQKVEFLVSFYNNEISEKSEIFDDQFSVERPDGSNFTLKIRSTKLEDSAMYFCASSESSGSSYEQYFGPGTRLTVT.

The chain recombines TRBV9 with TRBJ1-6; no definite D call. The CDR3 length is 15 residues. The germline V gene has CDR1 SGDLS and CDR2 YYNGEE. V lost 3 bases to trimming and J lost 7 bases, with 14 bases between them. The CDR3 sequence is CASSEDPGGNSPLHF. The CDR3 bases are TGTGCCAGCAGCGAGGACCCAGGCGGGAATTCACCCCTCCACTTT.

The rearrangement joins TRBV9 to TRBJ2-7, with TRBD1 as a possible D gene (6 bases). The CDR3 loop spans 16 amino acids. Trimming pared 0 bases from V and 5 bases from J, leaving 18 bases between. Germline V gives CDR1 SGDLS, CDR2 YYNGEE. The CDR3 bases are TGTGCCAGCAGCGTAGATGCTTCTAGGGGGTGGCACGAGCAGTACTTC. This sequence encodes CASSVDASRGWHEQYF.

The genes are TRBV19 and TRBJ1-5, with D possibly matching TRBD1 (5 bases). The CDR3 contains 14 residues. The germline V and J ends were trimmed by 6 bases and 4 bases, with 13 bases remaining between them. The germline CDR1 and CDR2 sequences are LNHDA and SQIVND (reference sequence). The CDR3 here is CASRTRQTNQPQHF. Here the CDR3 DNA reads TGTGCCAGTAGGACTAGACAGACTAATCAGCCCCAGCATTTT.

The V call is TRBV6-6, the J call TRBJ2-7; 8 nucleotides align to TRBD1. The CDR3 has 12 residues. Germline V lookup: CDR1 MNHNY, CDR2 SVGAGI (reference sequence). Germline trimming cut 5 bases from V and 5 bases from J; bases unmatched to any gene: 2. The chain's CDR3 is CASSDRGDEQYF. The CDR3 DNA reads as TGTGCCAGCAGTGACAGGGGTGACGAGCAGTACTTC.

For the CDR3, the DNA is TGTGCCAGCAGCCTAAGCGGACGGGGACAGAATGAAAAACTGTTTTTT. Amino acids: CASSLSGRGQNEKLFF. This sequence joins TRBV7-2 and TRBJ1-4, with 7 nucleotides matching TRBD1. Trimming cost V 5 bases and J 5 bases; bases outside gene matches: 11. The CDR3 has 16 amino acids. Germline V CDR1 and CDR2: SGHTA, FQGNSA.

V and J are TRBV5-6 and TRBJ2-2, with 11 positions matching TRBD2. The V gene's germline CDR1 is SGHDT and CDR2 YYEEEE. CDR3 length equals 16 residues. The V gene end was trimmed by 0 bases and the J gene end by 6 bases; junction bases not matched to a gene: 4. The CDR3, as DNA: TGTGCCAGCAGCTTGGGATCTAGCGGGGGGCCCGGGGAGCTGTTTTTT. Protein sequence: CASSLGSSGGPGELFF.

This clone was observed a handful of times. The chain carries TRBV4-1 and TRBJ2-3, with 12 bases aligning to TRBD2. This CDR3 spans 21 amino acids. V gave up 0 bases and J gave up 4 bases; unmatched junction bases: 17. Germline loops: CDR1 MGHRA, CDR2 YSYEKL. As DNA, the CDR3 is TGCGCCAGCAGCCAAGATGGGATTCTAGCGGGGGGGCTACCTTCCGCAGATACGCAGTATTTT. Protein product: CASSQDGILAGGLPSADTQYF.

This clone has just one count. The chain carries TRBV28 and TRBJ2-2; perhaps TRBD1 as D (6 bases). The CDR3 has 14 amino acids. The V end was cut by 5 bases, the J end by 3 bases, with 10 bases between. Germline V gene lookup returns CDR1 MDHEN and CDR2 SYDVKM. CDR3 nucleotides: TGTGCCAGCAGTCTTTGGACAGACACCGGGGAGCTGTTTTTT. Translated: CASSLWTDTGELFF.

This chain uses TRBV5-1 with TRBJ1-4, with TRBD1 as a possible D gene (6 bases). The germline gives CDR1 SGHRS, CDR2 YFSETQ. The V end lost 2 bases, the J end lost 7 bases, and 12 bases lay between the germline ends. The CDR3 runs 14 residues. CDR3 sequence: CASSFMDRSEKLFF. Written as DNA, the CDR3 is TGCGCCAGCAGCTTTATGGACAGATCTGAAAAACTGTTTTTT.

V gene TRBV27 combines with J gene TRBJ2-5; 10 bases fit TRBD2. The tail of the sequence fits TRBJ2-7 better, so the J call may be wrong. Germline V gene data show CDR1 as MNHEY and CDR2 as SMNVEV (reference sequence). The CDR3 runs 17 residues. CDR3 sequence reads: CASSLWVAGGREYEQYF. In nucleotides, the CDR3 is TGTGCCAGCAGTTTATGGGTAGCGGGAGGTCGGGAGTACGAGCAGTACTTC.

The rearrangement uses TRBV4-2 and TRBJ2-3; D is undetermined. V lost 4 bases, J lost 0 bases, and 8 bases lay in between. The V gene's germline CDR1 is LGHNA and CDR2 YNFKEQ. This CDR3 is 14 amino acids long. The CDR3, as DNA: TGTGCCAGCAGCCCCGGAGTAAGCACAGATACGCAGTATTTT. Amino acid sequence: CASSPGVSTDTQYF.

This chain uses TRBV30 with TRBJ2-3, with 7 bases aligning to TRBD2. CDR1 and CDR2 from the germline V gene are GTSNPN and SVGIG (reference sequence). V trimming: 2 bases; J trimming: 5 bases; junction bases outside the gene matches: 7. The CDR3 has 14 residues. DNA for the CDR3: TGTGCCTGGAGTCGCTTGGGGAGGGTAGATACGCAGTATTTT. Its translation is CAWSRLGRVDTQYF. The complete variable domain, with remaining parts taken from reference TRBV30 and TRBJ2-3, reads SQTIHQWPATLVQPVGSPLSLECTVEGTSNPNLYWYRQAAGRGLQLLFYSVGIGQISSEVPQNLSASRPQDRQFILSSKKLLLSDSGFYLCAWSRLGRVDTQYFGPGTRLTVL.

The chain uses TRBV28 and TRBJ1-1; D uncertain. V lost 3 bases and J lost 7, with 12 bases in between. The CDR3 covers 13 residues. Germline assignment: CDR1 MDHEN and CDR2 SYDVKM. CDR3 DNA sequence: TGTGCCAGCAGTTTGTTGGGCGCCCGTGAAGCTTTCTTT. Translating gives CASSLLGAREAFF.

The CDR3 DNA follows: TGTGCCAGCAGTTACGACAGGGGTAATTCACCCCTCCACTTT. Its translation is CASSYDRGNSPLHF. The V call is TRBV27, the J call TRBJ1-6; 8 bases agree with TRBD1. Losses at the gene ends were 4 bases for V and 6 bases for J; bases not matched to a gene: 2. CDR3 size: 14 residues. CDR1 is MNHEY, CDR2 SMNVEV, per germline (reference sequence).

The chain carries TRBV5-1 and TRBJ2-1; tentatively, D is TRBD1 (6 bases). The CDR3 length is 12 residues. Germline V gene lookup returns CDR1 SGHRS and CDR2 YFSETQ. V lost 5 bases and J 10 bases, leaving 13 bases between the germline ends. The CDR3 DNA reads TGCGCCAGCAGACAGGGTAAGGGCGAGCAGTTCTTC. Translating gives CASRQGKGEQFF.

The rearrangement links TRBV27 to TRBJ2-7, with TRBD2 identical over 7 bases. CDR1 MNHEY and CDR2 SMNVEV come from the germline V gene (reference sequence). The V gene end was trimmed by 3 bases and the J gene end by 7 bases; junction bases not matched to a gene: 12. The CDR3 runs to 15 residues. Here the CDR3 reads CASSFWGRGGREQYF. In nucleotides, the CDR3 is TGTGCCAGCAGTTTCTGGGGAAGGGGAGGGCGAGAGCAGTACTTC.

The chain carries TRBV7-2 and TRBJ2-1, with TRBD1 as a possible D gene (5 bases). There are 15 residues in the CDR3. V was pared by 1 base and J by 2 bases, with 9 bases between. Germline lookup yields CDR1 SGHTA and CDR2 FQGNSA. The CDR3 spells CASSLDQGTYNEQFF. The CDR3 bases are TGTGCCAGCAGCTTAGATCAGGGTACCTACAATGAGCAGTTCTTC.

The V call is TRBV18, the J call TRBJ2-1, with TRBD2 matching over 8 bases. V lost 6 bases to trimming and J lost 2 bases; unmatched junction nucleotides: 9. The V gene's germline CDR1 is KGHSH and CDR2 LQKENI. The CDR3 runs to 16 residues. CDR3 nucleotides: TGTGCCAGCTCGTCCGAGGAGCGGGGGACCTACAATGAGCAGTTCTTC. Translation: CASSSEERGTYNEQFF.

The J gene is TRBJ2-7, the V gene TRBV28; a possible D gene is TRBD1 (5 bases). The CDR3 length is 14 residues. Germline CDR1 reads MDHEN; CDR2 reads SYDVKM. V was clipped by 7 bases and J by 3 bases, with 16 bases between them. The CDR3 DNA reads as TGTGCCAGCACCTTAGGGTCAGGGTTCTACGAGCAGTACTTC. This translates into CASTLGSGFYEQYF.

This chain joins TRBV18 and TRBJ1-6; D possibly corresponds to TRBD1 (6 bases). CDR3 size: 17 residues. Germline loops: CDR1 KGHSH, CDR2 LQKENI. V lost 3 bases, J lost 9 bases, and 21 bases lay in between. CDR3 in amino acids: CASSPQNTGSTGSPLHF. Written as DNA, the CDR3 is TGTGCCAGCTCACCTCAAAACACAGGGTCGACGGGTTCACCCCTCCACTTT.

The chain has TRBV7-8 and TRBJ1-6, with 9 bases lining up with TRBD1. This CDR3 region has 14 residues. The V gene end was trimmed by 4 bases and the J gene end by 9 bases; junction bases not matched to a gene: 4. From germline, CDR1 is SGHVS and CDR2 FQNEAQ. This CDR3 is CASSSGQGTSPLHF. The CDR3 nucleotides read TGTGCCAGCAGCTCGGGACAGGGCACTTCACCCCTCCACTTT. Based on the CDR3 plus reference TRBV7-8 and TRBJ1-6, the full variable domain is GAGVSQSPRYKVAKRGQDVALRCDPISGHVSLFWYQQALGQGPEFLTYFQNEAQLDKSGLPSDRFFAERPEGSVSTLKIQRTQQEDSAVYLCASSSGQGTSPLHFGNGTRLTVT.